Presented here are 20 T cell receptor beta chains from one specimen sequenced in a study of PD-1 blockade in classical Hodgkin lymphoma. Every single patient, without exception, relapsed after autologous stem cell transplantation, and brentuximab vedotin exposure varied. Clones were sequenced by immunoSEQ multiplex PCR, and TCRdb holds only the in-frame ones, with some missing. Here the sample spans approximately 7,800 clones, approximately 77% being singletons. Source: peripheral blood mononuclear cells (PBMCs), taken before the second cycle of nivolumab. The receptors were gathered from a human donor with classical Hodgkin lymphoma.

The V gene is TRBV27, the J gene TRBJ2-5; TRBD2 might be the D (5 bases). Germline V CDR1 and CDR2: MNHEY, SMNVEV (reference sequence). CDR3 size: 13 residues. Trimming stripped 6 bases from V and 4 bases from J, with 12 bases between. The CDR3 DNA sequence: TGTGCCAGCAGCCCCAGAGGGTCAGAGACCCAGTACTTC. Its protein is CASSPRGSETQYF.

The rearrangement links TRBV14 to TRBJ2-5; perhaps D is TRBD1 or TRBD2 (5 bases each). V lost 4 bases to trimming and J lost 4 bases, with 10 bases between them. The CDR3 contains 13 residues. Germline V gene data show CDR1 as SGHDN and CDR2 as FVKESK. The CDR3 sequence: CASSLRGVETQYF. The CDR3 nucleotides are TGTGCCAGCAGCCTTCGAGGGGTAGAGACCCAGTACTTC. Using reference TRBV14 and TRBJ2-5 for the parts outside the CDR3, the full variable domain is EAGVTQFPSHSVIEKGQTVTLRCDPISGHDNLYWYRRVMGKEIKFLLHFVKESKQDESGMPNNRFLAERTGGTYSTLKVQPAELEDSGVYFCASSLRGVETQYFGPGTRLLVL.

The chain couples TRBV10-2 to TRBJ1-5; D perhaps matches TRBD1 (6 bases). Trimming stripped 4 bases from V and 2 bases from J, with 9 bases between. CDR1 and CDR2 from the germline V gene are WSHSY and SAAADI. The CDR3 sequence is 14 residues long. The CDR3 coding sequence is TGCGCCAGCAGTGGGAACAGGGGCAATCAGCCCCAGCATTTT. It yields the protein CASSGNRGNQPQHF.

This CDR3 is CASSIEWNSPLHF. CDR3 DNA: TGTGCCAGTAGTATTGAATGGAATTCACCCCTCCACTTT. The gene calls are TRBV19 and TRBJ1-6; no clear D gene. V lost 3 bases and J lost 7, with 7 bases in between. CDR1 and CDR2 from the germline V gene are LNHDA and SQIVND (reference sequence). The CDR3 contains 13 residues.

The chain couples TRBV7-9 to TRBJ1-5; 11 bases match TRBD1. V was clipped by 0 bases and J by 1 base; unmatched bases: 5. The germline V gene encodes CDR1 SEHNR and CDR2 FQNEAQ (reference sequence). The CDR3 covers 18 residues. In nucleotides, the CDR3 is TGTGCCAGCAGCTTAGCGGGGACAGGGGGTATCAGCAATCAGCCCCAGCATTTT. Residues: CASSLAGTGGISNQPQHF.

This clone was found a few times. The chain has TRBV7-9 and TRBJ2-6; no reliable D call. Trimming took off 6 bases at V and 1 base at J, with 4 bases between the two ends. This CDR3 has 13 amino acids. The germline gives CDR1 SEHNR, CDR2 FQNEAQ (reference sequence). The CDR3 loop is CASSGSGANVLTF. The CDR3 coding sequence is TGTGCCAGCAGTGGGTCTGGGGCCAACGTCCTGACTTTC.

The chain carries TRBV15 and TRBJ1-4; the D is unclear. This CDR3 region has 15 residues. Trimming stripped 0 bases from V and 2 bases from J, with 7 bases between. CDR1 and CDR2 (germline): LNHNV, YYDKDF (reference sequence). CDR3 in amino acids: CATSREGYTNEKLFF. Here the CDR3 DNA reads TGTGCCACCAGCAGAGAAGGGTATACTAATGAAAAACTGTTTTTT.

For the CDR3, the DNA is TGTGCCAGCAGCTCAGGGGTGAGTAGTAGCTCCTACAATGAGCAGTTCTTC. Translated, it gives CASSSGVSSSSYNEQFF. J is TRBJ2-1 and V is TRBV11-3; maybe TRBD1 (6 bases). This CDR3 has 17 residues. V lost 4 bases to trimming and J lost 0 bases, with 16 bases between them. Germline CDR1 SGHNT, CDR2 YENEEA.

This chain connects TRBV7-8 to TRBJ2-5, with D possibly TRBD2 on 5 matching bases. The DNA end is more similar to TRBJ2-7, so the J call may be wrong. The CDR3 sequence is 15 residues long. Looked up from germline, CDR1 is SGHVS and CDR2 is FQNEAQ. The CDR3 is CASSLGSGPAYEQYF. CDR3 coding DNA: TGTGCCAGCAGCTTAGGGAGCGGTCCCGCCTACGAGCAGTACTTC.

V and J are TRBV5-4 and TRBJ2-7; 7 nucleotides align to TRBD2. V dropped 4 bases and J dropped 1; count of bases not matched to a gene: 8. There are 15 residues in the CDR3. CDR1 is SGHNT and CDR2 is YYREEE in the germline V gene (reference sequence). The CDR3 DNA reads TGTGCCAGCAGCCGTCTAGAAGCGGGATCCTACGAGCAGTACTTC. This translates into CASSRLEAGSYEQYF.

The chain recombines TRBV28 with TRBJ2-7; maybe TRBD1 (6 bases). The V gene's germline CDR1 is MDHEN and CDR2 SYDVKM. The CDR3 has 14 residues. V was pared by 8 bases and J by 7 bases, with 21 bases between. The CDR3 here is CASDPIGGMREQYF. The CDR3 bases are TGTGCCAGCGACCCCATAGGGGGAATGAGGGAGCAGTACTTC.

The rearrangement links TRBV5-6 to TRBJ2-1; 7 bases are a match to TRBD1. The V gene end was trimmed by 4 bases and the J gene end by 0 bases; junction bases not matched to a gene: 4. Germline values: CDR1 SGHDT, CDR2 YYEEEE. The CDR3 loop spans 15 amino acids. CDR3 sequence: CASSIGQVSYNEQFF. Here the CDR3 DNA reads TGTGCCAGCAGCATCGGACAGGTCTCCTACAATGAGCAGTTCTTC.

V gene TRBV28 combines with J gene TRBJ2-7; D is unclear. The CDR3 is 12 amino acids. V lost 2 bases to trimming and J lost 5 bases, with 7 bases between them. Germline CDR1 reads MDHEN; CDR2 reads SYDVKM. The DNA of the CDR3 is TGTGCCAGCAGTTTACTGAAGGACGAGCAGTACTTC. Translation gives CASSLLKDEQYF.

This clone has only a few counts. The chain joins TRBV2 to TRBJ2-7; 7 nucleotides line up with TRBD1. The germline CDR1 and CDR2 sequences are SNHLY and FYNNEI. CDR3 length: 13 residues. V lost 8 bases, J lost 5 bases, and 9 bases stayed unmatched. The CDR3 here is CASCGDRANEQYF. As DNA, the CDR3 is TGTGCCAGCTGTGGCGACAGGGCAAACGAGCAGTACTTC.

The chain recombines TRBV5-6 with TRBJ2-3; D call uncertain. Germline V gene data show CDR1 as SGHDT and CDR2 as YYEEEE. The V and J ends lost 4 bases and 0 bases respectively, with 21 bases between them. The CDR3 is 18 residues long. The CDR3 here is CASSPSRVWARSTDTQYF. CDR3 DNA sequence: TGTGCCAGCAGCCCGTCTAGGGTGTGGGCTAGGAGCACAGATACGCAGTATTTT.

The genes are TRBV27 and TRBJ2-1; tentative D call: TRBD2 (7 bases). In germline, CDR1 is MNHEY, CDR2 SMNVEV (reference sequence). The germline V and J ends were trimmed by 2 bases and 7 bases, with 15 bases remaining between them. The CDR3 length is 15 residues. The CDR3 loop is CASSLGGAIINEQFF. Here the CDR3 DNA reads TGTGCCAGCAGTTTAGGGGGGGCGATAATAAATGAGCAGTTCTTC.

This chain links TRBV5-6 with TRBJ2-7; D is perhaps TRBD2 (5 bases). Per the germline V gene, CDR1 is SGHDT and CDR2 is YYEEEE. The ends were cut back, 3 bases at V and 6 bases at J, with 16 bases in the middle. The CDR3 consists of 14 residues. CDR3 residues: CASSWTWRYSEQYF. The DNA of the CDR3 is TGTGCCAGCAGCTGGACTTGGCGTTACTCCGAGCAGTACTTC. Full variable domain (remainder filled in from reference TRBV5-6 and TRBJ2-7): DAGVTQSPTHLIKTRGQQVTLRCSPKSGHDTVSWYQQALGQGPQFIFQYYEEEERQRGNFPDRFSGHQFPNYSSELNVNALLLGDSALYLCASSWTWRYSEQYFGPGTRLTVT.

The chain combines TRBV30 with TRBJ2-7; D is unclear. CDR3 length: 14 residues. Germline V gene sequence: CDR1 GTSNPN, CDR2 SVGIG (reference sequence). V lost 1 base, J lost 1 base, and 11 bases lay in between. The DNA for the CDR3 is TGTGCCTGGAGTGGTCCCAAAGGGTCCTACGAGCAGTACTTC. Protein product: CAWSGPKGSYEQYF.

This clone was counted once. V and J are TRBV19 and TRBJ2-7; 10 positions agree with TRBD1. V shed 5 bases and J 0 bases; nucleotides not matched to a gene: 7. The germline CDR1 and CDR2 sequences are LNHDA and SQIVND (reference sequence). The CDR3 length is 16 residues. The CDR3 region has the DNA TGTGCCAGTAGTCCCTCGACAGGGGGCGCCTCCTACGAGCAGTACTTC. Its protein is CASSPSTGGASYEQYF. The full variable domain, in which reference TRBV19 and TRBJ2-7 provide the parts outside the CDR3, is DGGITQSPKYLFRKEGQNVTLSCEQNLNHDAMYWYRQDPGQGLRLIYYSQIVNDFQKGDIAEGYSVSREKKESFPLTVTSAQKNPTAFYLCASSPSTGGASYEQYFGPGTRLTVT.

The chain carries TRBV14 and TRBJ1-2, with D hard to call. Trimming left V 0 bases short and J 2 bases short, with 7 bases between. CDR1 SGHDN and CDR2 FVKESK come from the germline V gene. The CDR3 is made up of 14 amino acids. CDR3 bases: TGTGCCAGCAGCCAAGATCGCGCAAACTATGGCTACACCTTC. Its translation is CASSQDRANYGYTF.